The sequence of this T cell receptor beta chain was determined in a study of T cell responses to AZD1222 COVID-19 vaccine (dated by TCRdb to 2020 to 2023). For context, the study as a whole: TCR sequencing covered over 230 trial participants: 200 to 210 given two doses of AZD1222 and about 26 given two doses of MenACWY control vaccine. Trial participants were enrolled by age into subgroups of 18-55, 56-69 and 70-plus years, and about 150, 27 and 61 TCR-sequenced participants, respectively, were included in these subgroups. The paper as a whole reports these results and caveats: Reportedly, close to half of the unique spike-specific TCRs recognized epitopes lying outside the regions that are mutated in the B.1.351 and B.1.1.7 variants. In the small 56-69-year group, the increase in depth fell short of significance, most likely because of low power. Participants were mostly white British and included more females than males, and it was suggested by the authors that clonal diversity may have been underestimated. Conclusions about previously exposed vaccinees are limited because only a handful of AZD1222 recipients were SARS-CoV-2 seropositive at baseline. A significant rise in spike-specific TCR breadth and depth was observed after two AZD1222 doses relative to day 0 and relative to MenACWY recipients. The vaccine-associated CD4 TCRs covered the entire spike protein, and the dominant responses fell in regions 160-218 and 743-854. Because no samples from the day 14 peak response were available, repertoires could be characterized only after the peak T cell response.

The CDR3 runs 20 residues from the cysteine to the phenylalanine. The only DNA kept is the CDR3, 60 bases in frame from the first base. The germline V gene provides CDR1 SGHTA and CDR2 FQGNSA. For this chain, trimming is 0 bases at the V end and 3 bases at the J end, and the number of junction bases without a gene match is 14. The CDR3 regions of human TCRbeta chains were subjected to immunosequencing. As for how the authors treated the data: Repertoire TCRs were checked for matches against a reference library of SARS-CoV-2-specific TCRs that had been generated using the MIRA antigen-specificity platform. Breadth was defined as the fraction of unique TCRs that were SARS-CoV-2-associated, and depth was defined as the fraction of total T cells that were SARS-CoV-2-associated. Using the MIRA data, each spike-specific TCR was mapped to the spike region that the TCR reacts to and placed in a CD4 or CD8 class. Log10-transformed breadth and depth values were compared by one-way ANOVA with Sidak's multiple comparisons tests. Here the immuneACCESS table is served through TCRdb, limited to in-frame sequences with V and J called. Missing clones are a known gap in these copies; in checked studies unresolved V genes cover under half, and the rest lacks a known reason. D and trimming come from the DNA, and the V and J calls and clone size come from that table. The sample table records 100,000 to 150,000 clones; more than 80% of these occur just once. 4.4% of the sample belongs to the ten largest clones.

Reading the label with the study, this specimen's time point is: about 28 days (+/-7) after the second vaccine dose. AZD1222 recipients given second doses at about 4 weeks or at about 12 weeks were pooled, since spike-specific TCR depth and breadth were not found to differ between the two schedules. Samples from vaccinated people were obtained from the UK trials COV001 and COV002, which included a single-blind randomized controlled phase 2/3 trial of AZD1222 (ChAdOx1 nCoV-19) in healthy adults. For TCRbeta chain sequencing, PBMC samples were collected from trial participants at day 0 and at day 28 after the second dose. A word on this clone: Its specific antigen is unknown. One base away there is no much larger clone; base qualities are not given.

The rearrangement combines TRBV7-2 with TRBJ2-6; TRBD1 lines up with 7 middle nucleotides. This TCR derives from an adult who received the AZD1222 COVID-19 vaccine. The sequences come from peripheral blood, collected 28 days after the second AZD1222 dose. The DNA is as follows: TGTGCCAGCAGCTTAGCCGCCTCCCGAGGGGGCGTAAGTGGGGCCAACGTCCTGACTTTC. The translation is CASSLAASRGGVSGANVLTF.